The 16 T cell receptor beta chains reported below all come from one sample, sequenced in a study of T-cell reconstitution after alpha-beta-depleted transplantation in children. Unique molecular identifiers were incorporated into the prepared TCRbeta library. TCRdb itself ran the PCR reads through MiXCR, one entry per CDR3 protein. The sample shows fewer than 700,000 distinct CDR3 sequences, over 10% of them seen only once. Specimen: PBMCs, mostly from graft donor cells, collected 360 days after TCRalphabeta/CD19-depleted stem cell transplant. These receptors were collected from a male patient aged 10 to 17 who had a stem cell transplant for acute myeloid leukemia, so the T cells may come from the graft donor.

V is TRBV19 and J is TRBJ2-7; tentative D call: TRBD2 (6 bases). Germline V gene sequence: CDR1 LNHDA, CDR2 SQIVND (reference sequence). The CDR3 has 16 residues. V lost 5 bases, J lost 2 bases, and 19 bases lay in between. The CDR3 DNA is TGTGCCAGTAGTTCGCCCGGGACTCTGGGAGCCTACGAGCAGTACTTC. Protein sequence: CASSSPGTLGAYEQYF.

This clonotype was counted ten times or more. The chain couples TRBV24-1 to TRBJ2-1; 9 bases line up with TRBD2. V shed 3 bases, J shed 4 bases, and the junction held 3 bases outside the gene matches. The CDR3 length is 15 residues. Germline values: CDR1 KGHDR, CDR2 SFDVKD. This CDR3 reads CATSDKAGGYNEQFF. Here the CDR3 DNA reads TGTGCCACCAGTGATAAAGCGGGAGGTTACAATGAGCAGTTCTTC.

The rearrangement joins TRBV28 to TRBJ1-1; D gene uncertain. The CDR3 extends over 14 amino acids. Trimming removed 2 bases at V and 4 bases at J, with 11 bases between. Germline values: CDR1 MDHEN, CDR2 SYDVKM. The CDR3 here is CASSLGRGGTEAFF. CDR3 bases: TGTGCCAGCAGTTTAGGTCGGGGAGGCACTGAAGCTTTCTTT.

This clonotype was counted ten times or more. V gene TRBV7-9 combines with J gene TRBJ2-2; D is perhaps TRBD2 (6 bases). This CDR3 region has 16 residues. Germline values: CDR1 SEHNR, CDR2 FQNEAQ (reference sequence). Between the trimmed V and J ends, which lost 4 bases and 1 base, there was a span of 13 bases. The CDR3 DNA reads TGTGCCAGCAGCTCAACCAGCGGGCTGAACACCGGGGAGCTGTTTTTT. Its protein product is CASSSTSGLNTGELFF.

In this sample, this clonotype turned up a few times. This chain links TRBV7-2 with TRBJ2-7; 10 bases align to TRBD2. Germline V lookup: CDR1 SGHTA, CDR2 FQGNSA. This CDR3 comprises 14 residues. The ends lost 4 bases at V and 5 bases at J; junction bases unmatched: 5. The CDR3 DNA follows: TGTGCCAGCAGCTCTCCCGGGACTAGCGACGAGCAGTACTTC. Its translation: CASSSPGTSDEQYF. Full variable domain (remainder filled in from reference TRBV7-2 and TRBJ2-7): GAGVSQSPSNKVTEKGKDVELRCDPISGHTALYWYRQSLGQGLEFLIYFQGNSAPDKSGLPSDRFSAERTGGSVSTLTIQRTQQEDSAVYLCASSSPGTSDEQYFGPGTRLTVT.

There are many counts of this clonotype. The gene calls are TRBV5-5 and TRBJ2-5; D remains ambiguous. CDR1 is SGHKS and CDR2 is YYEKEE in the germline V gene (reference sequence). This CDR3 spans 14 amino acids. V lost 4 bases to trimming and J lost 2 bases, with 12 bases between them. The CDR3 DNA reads TGTGCCAGCAGCCCCCCAGGAAGACAAGAGACCCAGTACTTC. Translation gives CASSPPGRQETQYF.

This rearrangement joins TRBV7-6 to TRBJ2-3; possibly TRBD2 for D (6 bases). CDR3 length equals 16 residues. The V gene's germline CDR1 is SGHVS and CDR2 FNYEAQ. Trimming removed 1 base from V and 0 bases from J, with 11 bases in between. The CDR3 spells CASSLGTTHSTDTQYF. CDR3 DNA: TGTGCCAGCAGCTTAGGGACTACACATAGCACAGATACGCAGTATTTT. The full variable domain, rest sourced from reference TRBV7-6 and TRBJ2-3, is GAGVSQSPRYKVTKRGQDVALRCDPISGHVSLYWYRQALGQGPEFLTYFNYEAQQDKSGLPNDRFSAERPEGSISTLTIQRTEQRDSAMYRCASSLGTTHSTDTQYFGPGTRLTVL.

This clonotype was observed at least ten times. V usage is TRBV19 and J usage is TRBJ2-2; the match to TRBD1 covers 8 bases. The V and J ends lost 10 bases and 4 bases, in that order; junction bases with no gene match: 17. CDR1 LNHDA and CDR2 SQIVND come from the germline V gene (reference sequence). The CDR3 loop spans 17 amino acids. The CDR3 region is CATYPFIGQGSTGELFF. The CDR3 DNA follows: TGTGCCACATACCCATTCATTGGACAGGGCTCCACCGGGGAGCTGTTTTTT.

The CDR3 reads CASRGQVREQFF. The CDR3 DNA follows: TGTGCCAGCAGAGGACAGGTCCGTGAGCAGTTCTTC. The chain combines TRBV7-8 with TRBJ2-1; TRBD1 aligns across 7 bases. Germline CDR1 SGHVS, CDR2 FQNEAQ. This CDR3 spans 12 amino acids. The trim removed 6 bases at V and 9 bases at J, leaving 5 bases unmatched. Full variable domain (outside the CDR3, taken from reference TRBV7-8 and TRBJ2-1): GAGVSQSPRYKVAKRGQDVALRCDPISGHVSLFWYQQALGQGPEFLTYFQNEAQLDKSGLPSDRFFAERPEGSVSTLKIQRTQQEDSAVYLCASRGQVREQFFGPGTRLTVL.

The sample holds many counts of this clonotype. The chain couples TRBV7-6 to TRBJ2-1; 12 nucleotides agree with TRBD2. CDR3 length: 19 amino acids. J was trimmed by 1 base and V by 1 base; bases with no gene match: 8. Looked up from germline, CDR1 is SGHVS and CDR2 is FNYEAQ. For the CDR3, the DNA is TGTGCCAGCAGCTTAGGACTAGCGGGAGAGGAATTGTCCTACAATGAGCAGTTCTTC. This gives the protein CASSLGLAGEELSYNEQFF. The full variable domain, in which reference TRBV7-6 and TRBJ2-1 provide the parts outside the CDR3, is GAGVSQSPRYKVTKRGQDVALRCDPISGHVSLYWYRQALGQGPEFLTYFNYEAQQDKSGLPNDRFSAERPEGSISTLTIQRTEQRDSAMYRCASSLGLAGEELSYNEQFFGPGTRLTVL.

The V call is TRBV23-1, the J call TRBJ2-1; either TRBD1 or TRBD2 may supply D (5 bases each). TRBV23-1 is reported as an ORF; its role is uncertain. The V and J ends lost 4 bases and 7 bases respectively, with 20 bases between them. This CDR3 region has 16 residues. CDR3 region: CASSPRGAREGNEQFF. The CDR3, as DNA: TGCGCCAGCAGTCCCCGAGGGGCGCGAGAAGGGAATGAGCAGTTCTTC.

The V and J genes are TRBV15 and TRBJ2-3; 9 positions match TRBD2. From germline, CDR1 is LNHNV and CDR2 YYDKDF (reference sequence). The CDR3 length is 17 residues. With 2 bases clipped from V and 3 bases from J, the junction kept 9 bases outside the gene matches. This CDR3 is CATSRPGLARVTDTQYF. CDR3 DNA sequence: TGTGCCACCAGCAGACCCGGACTAGCGAGGGTGACAGATACGCAGTATTTT.

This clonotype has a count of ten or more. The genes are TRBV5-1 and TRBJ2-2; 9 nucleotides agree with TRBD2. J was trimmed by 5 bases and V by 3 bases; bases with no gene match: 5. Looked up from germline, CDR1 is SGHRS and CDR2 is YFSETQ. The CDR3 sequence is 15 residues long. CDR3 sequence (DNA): TGCGCCAGCAGCTACGGACTAGCGTCGACCGGGGAGCTGTTTTTT. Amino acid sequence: CASSYGLASTGELFF.

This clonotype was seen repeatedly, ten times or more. CDR3 residues: CSVAASDYEQYF. The CDR3 nucleotides are TGCAGCGTTGCGGCTAGCGACTACGAGCAGTACTTC. The rearrangement links TRBV29-1 to TRBJ2-7; D is possibly TRBD2 (6 bases). The germline V and J ends were trimmed by 4 bases and 3 bases, with 10 bases remaining between them. Germline V gene lookup returns CDR1 SQVTM and CDR2 ANQGSEA. The CDR3 is 12 amino acids.

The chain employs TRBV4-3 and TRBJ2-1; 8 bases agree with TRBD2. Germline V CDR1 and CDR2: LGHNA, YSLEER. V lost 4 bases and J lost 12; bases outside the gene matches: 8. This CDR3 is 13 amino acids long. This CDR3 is CASSPREGWGQFF. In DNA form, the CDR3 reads TGCGCCAGCAGCCCCCGGGAGGGGTGGGGGCAGTTCTTC.

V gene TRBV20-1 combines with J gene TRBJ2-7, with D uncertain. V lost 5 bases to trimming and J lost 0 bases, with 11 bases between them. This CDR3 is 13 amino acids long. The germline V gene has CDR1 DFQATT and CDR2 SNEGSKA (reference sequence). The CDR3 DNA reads TGCAGTGCTCTTAGACCGGCCTCCTACGAGCAGTACTTC. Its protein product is CSALRPASYEQYF.